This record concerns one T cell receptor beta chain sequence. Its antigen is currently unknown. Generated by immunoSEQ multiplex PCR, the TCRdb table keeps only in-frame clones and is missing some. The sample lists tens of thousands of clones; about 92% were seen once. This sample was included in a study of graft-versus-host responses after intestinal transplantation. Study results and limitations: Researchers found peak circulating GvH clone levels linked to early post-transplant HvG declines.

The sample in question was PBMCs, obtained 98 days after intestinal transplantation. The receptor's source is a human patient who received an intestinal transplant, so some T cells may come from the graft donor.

This CDR3 is CASSLSGEGTEAFF. CDR3 in DNA: TGCGCCAGCAGCTTGTCAGGGGAGGGCACTGAAGCTTTCTTT. The chain has TRBV5-1 and TRBJ1-1, with a possible D match to TRBD1 (6 bases). V was shortened by 1 base and J by 4 bases, with 11 bases between the two germline ends. The CDR3 length is 14 residues. Germline V gene sequence: CDR1 SGHRS, CDR2 YFSETQ.